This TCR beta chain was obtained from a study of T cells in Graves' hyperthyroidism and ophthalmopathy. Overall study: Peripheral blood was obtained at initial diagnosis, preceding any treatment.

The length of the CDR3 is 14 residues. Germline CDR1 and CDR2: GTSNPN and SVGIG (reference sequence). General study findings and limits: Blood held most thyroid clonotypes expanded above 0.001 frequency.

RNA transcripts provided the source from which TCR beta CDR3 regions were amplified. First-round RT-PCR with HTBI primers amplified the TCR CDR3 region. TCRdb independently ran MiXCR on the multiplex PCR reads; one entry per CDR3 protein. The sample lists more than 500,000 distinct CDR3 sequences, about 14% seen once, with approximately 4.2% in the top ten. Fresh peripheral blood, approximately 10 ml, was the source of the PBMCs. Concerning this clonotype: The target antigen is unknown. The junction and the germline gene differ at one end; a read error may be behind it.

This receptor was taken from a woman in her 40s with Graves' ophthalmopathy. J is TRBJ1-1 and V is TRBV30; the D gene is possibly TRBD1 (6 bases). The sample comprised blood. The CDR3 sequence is CAWSETGLNTEVFF. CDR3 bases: TGTGCCTGGAGTGAAACAGGGCTGAACACTGAAGTTTTCTTT.